This TCR beta chain was sequenced for a study of shared T cell receptors in the human thymus. The length of the CDR3 is 16 residues. Germline-derived CDR1 and CDR2 are SGHRS and YFSETQ. V gave up 3 bases and J gave up 0 bases, with 12 bases separating them. Generated by immunoSEQ multiplex PCR, the TCRdb table keeps only in-frame clones and is missing some. The sample holds roughly 500,000 clones, about 84% seen once. The same sample was also used in a study of human thymus T cells. That paper notes: Corrective heart surgery yielded resections, and these provided the thymus tissue.

The rearrangement links TRBV5-1 to TRBJ1-4; a weak D match, TRBD1 (6 bases). The material sequenced was thymocytes. This TCR was recovered from a boy younger than two with a congenital heart defect. The CDR3 DNA reads as TGCGCCAGCAGCTCGGACAGCTTTGCAACTAATGAAAAACTGTTTTTT. Protein sequence: CASSSDSFATNEKLFF.